This record covers a single T cell receptor beta chain. The antigen it recognizes is unknown. Per-nucleotide qualities are absent, and no much larger clonotype sits a single base away. The CDR3 contains 13 residues, cysteine and phenylalanine counted. Only the CDR3 DNA stays, 39 bases, in frame from base 1. From V the trimming removes 6 bases and from J it removes 3 bases, while the gene matches leave 5 bases of the junction unaccounted for. Looking up the germline V gene yields CDR1 MNHEY and CDR2 SVGAGI. The data belong to a study of blood T cell repertoires in COVID-19 (dated by TCRdb to 2018 to 2021). The study in broad terms: Samples covering the acute and convalescent phases of COVID-19 were provided by collaborators in the United States, Italy and Spain. The repertoires were made available in a free public database intended to serve as a resource for research on the immune response to SARS-CoV-2. Subjects who had been exposed to COVID-19, were actively infected with it, or had recovered from it provided the deeply sampled blood TCRbeta repertoires that made up the dataset. Sample metadata almost always included a de-identified subject ID, COVID-19 status, age in years and sex. Where available, HLA class I and class II types were taken from metadata supplied by the sample provider and were not determined by assay-based typing. The prospective study material was composed of cDNA or gDNA derived from T cells, B-cell-depleted T cells, or PBMCs. The samples were drawn from two sources: the first 160 participants of the ongoing ImmuneRACE study, and 1,254 subjects contributed by 6 global collaborators. Results the study describes overall, beyond this receptor: How much clinical and demographic metadata was included differed by source and by participant, and the metadata was provided uncurated.

Collaborating institutions collected whole blood in K2EDTA tubes following their own protocols. For TCRbeta analysis, collaborators shipped samples as frozen whole blood, isolated PBMCs, or DNA extracted from either of those sample types. The immunoSEQ Assay, a bias-controlled multiplex PCR, was used to amplify TCRbeta CDR3 regions from genomic DNA. The authors' analysis ran thus. The number of nucleated cells in each sample was estimated by amplification of reference gene primers within the assay. To quantify the absolute abundance of each unique TCRbeta CDR3 rearrangement, sequence reads were collapsed and filtered. For each sample, productive Simpson clonality was calculated by taking the square root of Simpson's diversity index across productive rearrangements. Drawn from immuneACCESS, this table holds only the in-frame rearrangements with V and J called that TCRdb kept. Clones are partly lost; checked studies trace under half to an unresolved V gene and leave the rest unexplained. V, J and clone size reflect that table, while D and trimming were determined from the DNA. In all, the sample holds tens of thousands of clones, and roughly 90% of those were seen once. Clones ranked in the top ten supply 14% of the sample.

Sequenced sample: peripheral blood. The sequence is built from TRBV6-5 and TRBJ2-7; 7 bases in between match TRBD1. The TCR sequence derives from a woman aged 60-70 years with active COVID-19. At the DNA level, the sequence is TGTGCCAGCAGCTCCGGGACAGACTACGAGCAGTACTTC. It encodes CASSSGTDYEQYF.